This is a list of T cell receptor beta chains from one sample in a study of T cell changes during pregnancy in multiple sclerosis. The repertoire was sequenced with immunoSEQ multiplex PCR; TCRdb's copy has only in-frame clones and lacks some. The repertoire consists of 25,000 to 35,000 clones, with about 88% occurring once and the leading ten covering over 9.5%. The sequenced sample was CD8+ T cells from peripheral blood mononuclear cells, obtained in the second trimester of pregnancy. The receptors were sampled from a female donor with multiple sclerosis, enrolled in a pregnancy study. Both conserved end residues are part of each CDR3. Fields, in order: clone size, V gene, J gene, CDR3 length, D gene, CDR3 protein, CDR3 DNA. D genes are given only for firm matches. A clone size is listed for some rows: how often the clone was seen (once, few, many), or a class if it is expanded.

>-|TRBV19|TRBJ2-3|15|TRBD2
CASSISGALTDTQYF
TGTGCCAGTAGTATTAGCGGGGCCTTAACAGATACGCAGTATTTT
>-|TRBV27|TRBJ1-1|16|-
CASSLYTGSSNTEAFF
TGTGCCAGCAGTTTATACACCGGGTCATCGAACACTGAAGCTTTCTTT
>-|TRBV18|TRBJ1-1|19|TRBD1
CASSPPWDRAFKKNTEAFF
TGTGCCAGCTCACCGCCCTGGGACAGGGCTTTCAAGAAGAACACTGAAGCTTTCTTT
>-|TRBV5-1|TRBJ2-7|13|-
CASSFQISYEQYF
TGCGCCAGCAGCTTCCAGATATCCTACGAGCAGTACTTC
>-|TRBV5-1|TRBJ2-2|18|TRBD1
CASSPLKLDRGNTGELFF
TGCGCCAGCAGCCCCCTTAAGTTAGACAGGGGTAACACCGGGGAGCTGTTTTTT
>-|TRBV7-9|TRBJ2-7|16|-
CASSRFGGLHSYEQYF
TGTGCCAGCAGCCGTTTTGGGGGCTTACACTCCTACGAGCAGTACTTC
>-|TRBV27|TRBJ2-7|15|TRBD1
CAGSYGQGPLGEQYF
TGTGCCGGCAGTTACGGACAGGGGCCTCTGGGGGAGCAGTACTTC
>-|TRBV11-2|TRBJ1-1|16|-
CASSTYLGFAGTEAFF
TGTGCCAGCAGCACCTACTTAGGGTTTGCGGGCACTGAAGCTTTCTTT
>-|TRBV19|TRBJ2-3|17|-
CASSIKRAYRSTDTQYF
TGTGCCAGTAGTATAAAGCGCGCCTACCGATCCACAGATACGCAGTATTTT
>-|TRBV14|TRBJ2-7|14|TRBD1
CASSPGQWTYEQYF
TGTGCCAGCAGCCCGGGACAGTGGACCTACGAGCAGTACTTC
>-|TRBV19|TRBJ2-3|14|TRBD2
CASEGLAGTDTQYF
TGTGCCAGTGAAGGACTAGCGGGCACAGATACGCAGTATTTT
>-|TRBV28|TRBJ2-4|13|-
CASMGLAKNIQYF
TGTGCCAGCATGGGGCTAGCCAAAAACATTCAGTACTTC
>once|TRBV7-2|TRBJ2-5|16|TRBD2
CASSSSGGAMYGTQYF
TGTGCCAGCAGCTCATCCGGGGGGGCTATGTACGGGACCCAGTACTTC
>-|TRBV5-6|TRBJ2-1|15|TRBD2
CASSFRRGGMNEQFF
TGTGCCAGCAGCTTCCGGCGGGGGGGCATGAATGAGCAGTTCTTC
>-|TRBV6-6|TRBJ2-5|15|-
CASRQTQGIEETQYF
TGTGCCAGCAGACAGACTCAGGGGATAGAGGAGACCCAGTACTTC
>-|TRBV30|TRBJ1-5|12|-
CAWSVSNQPQHF
TGTGCCTGGAGCGTTAGCAATCAGCCCCAGCATTTT
>-|TRBV6-5|TRBJ2-3|13|TRBD2
CASSYGGADTQYF
TGTGCCAGCAGTTATGGGGGGGCAGATACGCAGTATTTT
>-|TRBV7-2|TRBJ2-4|16|-
CASSLTTGIAKNIQYF
TGTGCCAGCAGCTTAACGACAGGTATAGCCAAAAACATTCAGTACTTC
>-|TRBV28|TRBJ1-2|16|TRBD1
CASSLWGTGGHHGYTF
TGTGCCAGCAGTTTATGGGGGACAGGGGGACACCATGGCTACACCTTC
>-|TRBV6-6|TRBJ2-1|15|TRBD2
CASNGEGSSYNEQFF
TGTGCCAGCAACGGGGAGGGAAGCTCCTACAATGAGCAGTTCTTC
>few|TRBV19|TRBJ1-1|15|-
CASSIEKRSATEAFF
TGTGCCAGTAGTATAGAGAAGAGGTCGGCCACTGAAGCTTTCTTT
>-|TRBV5-1|TRBJ2-7|18|TRBD2
CASSLAGGAGGGVYEQYF
TGCGCCAGCAGCTTGGCAGGAGGAGCGGGAGGAGGCGTTTACGAGCAGTACTTC
>-|TRBV10-3|TRBJ2-5|16|-
CAISEGGGSSRETQYF
TGTGCCATCAGTGAAGGAGGTGGGAGCAGTCGGGAGACCCAGTACTTC
>-|TRBV19|TRBJ2-1|13|-
CASSIVLYNEQFF
TGTGCCAGTAGTATCGTACTATACAATGAGCAGTTCTTC
>-|TRBV7-9|TRBJ1-5|14|-
CASSSPGGNQPQHF
TGTGCCAGCAGCTCGCCCGGGGGCAATCAGCCCCAGCATTTT
>medium-sized|TRBV27|TRBJ2-3|16|TRBD2
CASSLWASGSTDTQYF
TGTGCCAGCAGTTTATGGGCTAGCGGGAGCACAGATACGCAGTATTTT
>-|TRBV29-1|TRBJ1-3|15|-
CSVRTGGSSGNTIYF
TGCAGCGTCCGAACCGGCGGCTCCTCTGGAAACACCATATATTTT
>-|TRBV28|TRBJ1-5|20|TRBD1
CASSQKFPGQGRVGNQPQHF
TGTGCCAGCAGTCAAAAGTTCCCGGGACAGGGGCGGGTGGGCAATCAGCCCCAGCATTTT
>-|TRBV7-6|TRBJ2-5|14|-
CASSLWLSAETQYF
TGTGCCAGCAGCCTATGGCTGAGCGCAGAGACCCAGTACTTC
>once|TRBV5-5|TRBJ2-7|13|TRBD1
CASSLTGGREQYF
TGTGCCAGCAGCCTGACAGGGGGCCGCGAGCAGTACTTC
>-|TRBV9|TRBJ1-5|15|TRBD1
CASSVGTGLNQPQHF
TGTGCCAGCAGCGTAGGGACAGGTCTCAATCAGCCCCAGCATTTT
>-|TRBV19|TRBJ2-7|14|-
CASRGTGSPYEQYF
TGTGCCAGTAGGGGTACAGGGTCCCCCTACGAGCAGTACTTC
>-|TRBV7-6|TRBJ1-1|15|TRBD1
CASSIGQGGNTEAFF
TGTGCCAGCAGCATTGGACAGGGGGGGAACACTGAAGCTTTCTTT
>-|TRBV7-3|TRBJ2-1|15|TRBD2
CASSLTSGPYNEQFF
TGTGCCAGCAGCTTGACTAGCGGTCCCTACAATGAGCAGTTCTTC
>-|TRBV9|TRBJ2-1|15|TRBD2
CASSVNKREGDEQFF
TGTGCCAGCAGCGTAAATAAGCGGGAGGGGGATGAGCAGTTCTTC
>-|TRBV9|TRBJ2-5|16|TRBD2
CASSVDAGEGQETQYF
TGTGCCAGCAGCGTAGATGCGGGAGAGGGCCAAGAGACCCAGTACTTC
>-|TRBV6-4|TRBJ1-2|16|-
CASSDTYAGQGNGYTF
TGTGCCAGCAGTGACACCTACGCTGGGCAGGGCAACGGCTACACCTTC
>few|TRBV4-2|TRBJ2-2|15|-
CASSQDQGGAGELFF
TGTGCCAGCAGCCAAGATCAAGGGGGGGCCGGGGAGCTGTTTTTT
>-|TRBV5-5|TRBJ2-7|14|-
CASSLEGDPYEQYF
TGTGCCAGCAGCTTGGAGGGGGACCCATACGAGCAGTACTTC
>-|TRBV7-9|TRBJ2-5|15|-
CASSFTTGSQETQYF
TGTGCCAGCAGCTTCACGACAGGTAGTCAAGAGACCCAGTACTTC